Below, one T cell receptor beta chain is given with its context. The sample is drawn from a study of T cell changes during pregnancy in multiple sclerosis. V was clipped by 2 bases and J by 8 bases; unmatched bases: 12. Germline V gene data show CDR1 as MNHEY and CDR2 as SVGAGI. The CDR3 sequence is 15 residues long. The method was immunoSEQ multiplex PCR; TCRdb's version includes in-frame clones alone and lacks a portion of them. The profile shows some 75,000 clones, roughly 96% of them singletons. This receptor was taken from a female donor with multiple sclerosis, enrolled in a pregnancy study. The specimen was peripheral blood, collected in the second trimester of pregnancy. The chain links TRBV6-5 to TRBJ2-7; 7 bases align to TRBD2. Here the CDR3 DNA reads TGTGCCAGCAGTTACGAGGGAGGGCCCTTGTTGCAGCAGTACTTC. Protein: CASSYEGGPLLQQYF.